Following are 3 T cell receptor beta chains from one sample sequenced in a study of T-cell memory formation after mild COVID-19. TCRdb re-analysed the 5' RACE reads in MiXCR, keeping a single row per CDR3 protein. This sample carries about 360,000 distinct CDR3 sequences, 14% of them seen once, and the ten largest clones take around 21%. The sequenced material came from PBMCs or a T cell subset sorted from them (not recorded which). The receptors originated from a man younger than 30 who had mild COVID-19 (a few samples of this study predate the infection). Cell type and time point are not known.

This clonotype has more than one count but fewer than ten. The CDR3 DNA is TGCAGTGCTAGCCCGTCCCCCCACGGGGAGCTGTTTTTT. Encoded protein: CSASPSPHGELFF. The chain joins TRBV20-1 to TRBJ2-2; D gene uncertain. V lost 3 bases, J lost 7 bases, and 12 bases lay in between. The CDR3 extends over 13 amino acids. Germline CDR1 and CDR2: DFQATT and SNEGSKA (reference sequence).

This sequence joins TRBV4-1 and TRBJ2-1, with 8 bases identical to TRBD2. CDR3 length equals 17 residues. Germline values: CDR1 MGHRA, CDR2 YSYEKL. Germline trimming cut 4 bases from V and 3 bases from J; bases unmatched to any gene: 11. The CDR3 here is CASSPREGSPLYNEQFF. CDR3 nucleotides: TGCGCCAGCAGCCCCCGGGAGGGATCCCCACTCTACAATGAGCAGTTCTTC.

This clonotype was counted many times. V is TRBV7-2 and J is TRBJ2-7, with 9 bases aligning to TRBD1. The CDR3 spans 13 residues. Germline V gene sequence: CDR1 SGHTA, CDR2 FQGNSA. The J segment lost 12 bases and the V segment lost 0 bases, leaving 6 bases of the junction unmatched. The DNA of the CDR3 is TGTGCCAGCAGCTTAGCGGGGGGACAGGGTACGTACTTC. This sequence encodes CASSLAGGQGTYF.